A single sample gave rise to the 20 T cell receptor beta chains below, sequenced in a study of blood T cell repertoires in COVID-19 (TCRdb year 2020). The receptor library was made with the immunoSEQ multiplex PCR assay. TCRdb mirrors the immuneACCESS table, restricted to in-frame sequences. Some clones are absent from its copies; in checked studies, under half trace to an unresolved V gene, and the reason for the others is unknown. Across this sample there are approximately 110,000 clones, with approximately 84% seen only once. About 1.6% of the sample is held by the ten biggest clonotypes. The sequenced sample was peripheral blood. These receptors were collected from a man in his fifties with acute or convalescent COVID-19.

CDR3 DNA: TGTGCCAGCAGCCAAGTTCCTAGCGGGGGCCTAGGAGGCGGGGAGCTGTTTTTT. It specifies CASSQVPSGGLGGGELFF. This rearrangement joins TRBV3-1 (or the pseudogene TRBV3-2) to TRBJ2-2; TRBD2 matches at 10 bases. CDR3 length: 18 amino acids. Germline V gives CDR1 LGHDT, CDR2 YNNKEL (reference sequence). Trimming cost V 1 base and J 7 bases; bases outside gene matches: 12.

This chain uses TRBV7-9 with TRBJ1-4, with 9 nucleotides matching TRBD1. J was trimmed by 8 bases and V by 2 bases; bases with no gene match: 6. Looked up from germline, CDR1 is SEHNR and CDR2 is FQNEAQ (reference sequence). This CDR3 contains 15 residues. CDR3 nucleotides: TGTGCCAGCAGCTTAAACACAGGGGGCAGAGAAAAACTGTTTTTT. It specifies CASSLNTGGREKLFF.

Written as DNA, the CDR3 is TGTGCCAGCAGTGAGCTGTTAGGGGGCGGAGAGACCCAGTACTTC. It is translated as CASSELLGGGETQYF. The V and J genes are TRBV2 and TRBJ2-5, with 7 positions matching TRBD1. V lost 3 bases, J lost 4 bases, and 8 bases stayed unmatched. The length of the CDR3 is 15 residues. Germline CDR1 and CDR2: SNHLY and FYNNEI. The full variable domain, completed using reference TRBV2 and TRBJ2-5, is EPEVTQTPSHQVTQMGQEVILRCVPISNHLYFYWYRQILGQKVEFLVSFYNNEISEKSEIFDDQFSVERPDGSNFTLKIRSTKLEDSAMYFCASSELLGGGETQYFGPGTRLLVL.

This clone was detected once. V gene TRBV7-9 combines with J gene TRBJ1-4; TRBD1 is a possible D gene (6 bases). The CDR3 sequence is 16 residues long. V was pared by 3 bases and J by 8 bases, with 19 bases between. Germline V CDR1 and CDR2: SEHNR, FQNEAQ (reference sequence). The CDR3 DNA follows: TGTGCCAGCAGCTTCCCCTTCGCAGGGGAACGCGAAAAACTGTTTTTT. Translated, it gives CASSFPFAGEREKLFF.

The chain recombines TRBV9 with TRBJ1-3; 10 nucleotides line up with TRBD1. There are 16 residues in the CDR3. CDR1 is SGDLS, CDR2 YYNGEE, per germline. V dropped 0 bases and J dropped 2; count of bases not matched to a gene: 2. CDR3 nucleotides: TGTGCCAGCAGCGTAGGGGGGACAGGGGCTGGAAACACCATATATTTT. This gives the protein CASSVGGTGAGNTIYF.

The rearrangement links TRBV5-6 to TRBJ2-7, with D possibly TRBD2 on 7 matching bases. V lost 5 bases to trimming and J lost 2 bases, with 17 bases between them. Looked up from germline, CDR1 is SGHDT and CDR2 is YYEEEE. The CDR3 runs to 15 residues. The DNA of the CDR3 is TGTGCCAGCAGGAGAAGAGGGGGGGGGACCTACGAGCAGTACGTC. Its protein is CASRRRGGGTYEQYV.

This clone was found a few times. The rearrangement uses TRBV24-1 and TRBJ2-1; 9 nucleotides match TRBD2. This CDR3 spans 13 amino acids. With V trimmed by 7 bases and J by 9 bases, 6 bases remained unmatched. CDR1 is KGHDR, CDR2 SFDVKD, per germline. CDR3 loop: CATRAGGGGEQFF. CDR3 sequence (DNA): TGTGCCACCAGAGCGGGGGGTGGCGGTGAGCAGTTCTTC.

In this sample, this clone turned up once. The chain employs TRBV2 and TRBJ2-7; no reliable D call. V lost 8 bases, J lost 4 bases, and 9 bases lay in between. The length of the CDR3 is 11 residues. The germline CDR1 and CDR2 sequences are SNHLY and FYNNEI. CDR3 coding DNA: TGTGCCAGCGGGCCAGAGTACGAGCAGTACGTC. Translating gives CASGPEYEQYV.

The chain couples TRBV6-5 to TRBJ2-7; 9 bases line up with TRBD2. CDR3 length equals 16 residues. Germline V CDR1 and CDR2: MNHEY, SVGAGI. With V trimmed by 2 bases and J by 6 bases, 11 bases remained unmatched. DNA for the CDR3: TGTGCCAGCAGTTACGGCCCGCTAGCGGGGAAATCCGAGCAGTACTTC. Encoded protein: CASSYGPLAGKSEQYF.

V is TRBV5-1 and J is TRBJ1-2, with D possibly matching TRBD1 (5 bases). The CDR3 has 12 amino acids. The V gene's germline CDR1 is SGHRS and CDR2 YFSETQ. Deletions cut 0 bases from V and 6 bases from J, with 6 bases between. The CDR3 region has the DNA TGCGCCAGCAGCTTGGAAGGGGATGGCTACACCTTC. Translation gives CASSLEGDGYTF.

The chain carries TRBV25-1 and TRBJ2-3; a possible D gene is TRBD1 (8 bases). Germline CDR1 is MGHDK and CDR2 is SYGVNS. Trimming shortened V by 4 bases and J by 3 bases, and 17 bases separated the two germline ends. The CDR3 consists of 16 residues. The CDR3 loop is CASSAWTGRGTDTQYF. For the CDR3, the DNA is TGTGCCAGCAGTGCCTGGACAGGGAGGGGAACAGATACGCAGTATTTT.

This clone occurred many times. The rearrangement joins TRBV19 to TRBJ1-2; D may be TRBD1 (6 bases). With 4 bases removed from V and 4 bases from J, the gap between germline ends came to 16 bases. Germline CDR1 is LNHDA and CDR2 is SQIVND (reference sequence). The CDR3 covers 15 residues. The CDR3 region is CASSTKLGDTYGYTF. The DNA of the CDR3 is TGTGCCAGTAGTACAAAACTGGGGGACACCTATGGCTACACCTTC.

V is TRBV6-6 and J is TRBJ2-7; 9 bases line up with TRBD2. CDR3 length: 15 amino acids. CDR1 and CDR2 (germline): MNHNY, SVGAGI (reference sequence). The trim removed 5 bases at V and 3 bases at J, leaving 8 bases unmatched. CDR3 in DNA: TGTGCCAGCAGTCCCCCTAGCGGGGTAAACTACGAGCAGTACTTC. Amino acids: CASSPPSGVNYEQYF.

This clone has only one observation. DNA of the CDR3: TGCGCCAGCAGCCCCACAGGGCGTAATGAAAAACTGTTTTTT. It yields the protein CASSPTGRNEKLFF. The chain recombines TRBV5-1 with TRBJ1-4, with D possibly TRBD1 on 6 matching bases. This CDR3 has 14 residues. The V gene lost 4 bases and the J gene lost 4 bases, with 11 bases spanning the gap. The germline V gene has CDR1 SGHRS and CDR2 YFSETQ. Together with reference TRBV5-1 and TRBJ1-4, the CDR3 gives the full variable domain: KAGVTQTPRYLIKTRGQQVTLSCSPISGHRSVSWYQQTPGQGLQFLFEYFSETQRNKGNFPGRFSGRQFSNSRSEMNVSTLELGDSALYLCASSPTGRNEKLFFGSGTQLSVL.

The chain's CDR3 is CASSEYKTGWDGYTF. The CDR3 coding sequence is TGTGCCAGCAGTGAATATAAAACAGGGTGGGATGGCTACACCTTC. This sequence joins TRBV25-1 and TRBJ1-2, with D maybe TRBD1 (6 bases). V lost 0 bases to trimming and J lost 6 bases, with 14 bases between them. The germline V gene encodes CDR1 MGHDK and CDR2 SYGVNS. This CDR3 region has 15 residues.

The genes are TRBV3-1 (or the pseudogene TRBV3-2) and TRBJ2-4, with 8 bases matching TRBD2. Looked up from germline, CDR1 is LGHDT and CDR2 is YNNKEL (reference sequence). With V trimmed by 4 bases and J by 0 bases, 11 bases remained unmatched. The CDR3 consists of 18 residues. The CDR3 loop is CASSPTRSGGIAKNIQYF. The CDR3 DNA sequence: TGTGCCAGCAGCCCTACCAGGAGCGGGGGAATAGCCAAAAACATTCAGTACTTC.

The chain carries TRBV12-3 or TRBV12-4 and TRBJ1-6; D is possibly TRBD1 (5 bases). The ends were cut back, 5 bases at V and 10 bases at J, with 12 bases in the middle. This CDR3 region has 13 residues. The CDR3 sequence: CASSTGGASPLHF. CDR3 DNA sequence: TGTGCCAGCAGTACAGGAGGGGCCTCACCCCTCCACTTT.

This sequence joins TRBV28 and TRBJ1-1; D not resolved. Trimming pared 3 bases from V and 5 bases from J, leaving 13 bases between. The CDR3 has 14 residues. From germline, CDR1 is MDHEN and CDR2 SYDVKM. The CDR3 nucleotides are TGTGCCAGCAGTTTTTGGGGAACGGGGACTGAAGCTTTCTTT. Residues: CASSFWGTGTEAFF.

The chain combines TRBV9 with TRBJ1-3; TRBD1 agrees at 9 bases. The CDR3 is made up of 16 amino acids. CDR1 and CDR2 (germline): SGDLS, YYNGEE. V lost 0 bases to trimming and J lost 3 bases; unmatched junction nucleotides: 4. The CDR3 protein is CASSVGGQGIGNTIYF. As DNA, the CDR3 is TGTGCCAGCAGCGTAGGCGGACAGGGGATTGGAAACACCATATATTTT.

This clone was seen once. The chain employs TRBV4-1 and TRBJ2-1; 7 nucleotides match TRBD1. V shed 1 base and J 3 bases; nucleotides not matched to a gene: 3. The CDR3 loop spans 15 amino acids. From germline, CDR1 is MGHRA and CDR2 YSYEKL. CDR3 DNA sequence: TGCGCCAGCAGCCAAGCCCAGGGGGTCTACAATGAGCAGTTCTTC. This gives the protein CASSQAQGVYNEQFF.